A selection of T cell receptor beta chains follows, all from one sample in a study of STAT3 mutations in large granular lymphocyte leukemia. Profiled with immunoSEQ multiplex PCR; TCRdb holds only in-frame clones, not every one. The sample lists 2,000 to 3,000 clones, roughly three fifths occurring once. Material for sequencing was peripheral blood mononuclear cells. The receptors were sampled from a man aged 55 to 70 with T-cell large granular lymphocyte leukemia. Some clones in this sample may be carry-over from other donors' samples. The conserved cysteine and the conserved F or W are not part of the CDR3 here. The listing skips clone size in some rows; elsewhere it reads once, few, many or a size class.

ASSFLRTDTQY	TRBV7-8	TRBJ2-3	few	11
ASSTTNYGYT	TRBV19	TRBJ1-2	few	10
SARYGETQY	TRBV20-1	TRBJ2-5	few	9
ASRDRGGAQETQY	TRBV6-6	TRBJ2-5	-	13
ASSYSIAVNEQF	TRBV6-5	TRBJ2-1	-	12
ASSPIGPSNQPQH	TRBV6-6	TRBJ1-5	-	13
ALDRTSKETQY	TRBV30	TRBJ2-5	-	11
ASSSIGGAEAF	TRBV18	TRBJ1-1	-	11
ASSLDGNQPQH	TRBV5-1	TRBJ1-5	few	11
ASSFGADTNQPQH	TRBV7-2	TRBJ1-5	few	13